This entry features one T cell receptor (beta chain) sequence. Its target is not known. Clones were sequenced by immunoSEQ multiplex PCR, and TCRdb holds only the in-frame ones, with some missing. The data hold fewer than 40,000 clones, with 82% observed a single time. Trimming left V 6 bases short and J 2 bases short, with 10 bases between. Per the germline V gene, CDR1 is SNHLY and CDR2 is FYNNEI. CDR3 length: 13 amino acids. The source of the sample is a study of OX40 agonist ivuxolimab in advanced cancers. Study-wide context: Ivuxolimab was delivered to patients intravenously every 2 weeks at doses spanning 0.01 to 10 mg/kg. Study conclusions and caveats: Some nonresponders additionally presented with little normalized T-cell clonal expansion.

The J gene is TRBJ1-1, the V gene TRBV2; D gene ambiguous. The TCR originated in an adult with an advanced solid tumor such as melanoma, head and neck, liver or kidney cancer. Sequencing used CD4+ or CD8+ T cells sorted from blood, obtained in a trial of the OX40 agonist ivuxolimab. For the CDR3, the DNA is TGTGCCAGCAGGAGGGAGGTCAACACTGAAGCTTTCTTT. Its translation: CASRREVNTEAFF.